The clone carrying this T cell receptor (beta chain) was observed at least ten times. This entry is derived from a study of CD8 T cells in ankylosing spondylitis. TCRdb passed the 5' RACE reads through MiXCR, listing each CDR3 protein once. The data show about 250,000 distinct CDR3 sequences, about 10% seen once. CDR1 MNHEY and CDR2 SVGEGT come from the germline V gene. The CDR3 length is 12 residues. V was pared by 0 bases and J by 7 bases, with 6 bases between. This clonotype was obtained from a male donor with ankylosing spondylitis or in good health (not recorded which). The rearrangement uses TRBV6-2 or TRBV6-3 and TRBJ2-5; possible D gene TRBD2, 6 bases. Sequenced material: blood, either unsorted or a sorted T cell fraction (not recorded which). The CDR3 spells CASSYSAGTQYF. CDR3 DNA: TGTGCCAGCAGTTACTCAGCGGGGACCCAGTACTTC.